This T cell receptor (beta chain) comes out of a study of human T cells and chemical hapten exposure. Overall study: There were per-sample TCR yield variations, arising mainly from small pooled library volume differences. General study results and limits: DPC sensitization did not alter TCRs above 1 in 1000 frequency.

Time point described: healthy volunteer bleed at 2 weeks. Total RNA came from unfractionated whole blood. Authors' analysis steps: Over 95,000 TCRs per sample was the median, with a range of about 20,000 to 690,600. TCRdb recomputed calls from the RACE reads with MiXCR, one row per CDR3 protein. For this entry, the V and J calls and clone size follow TCRdb and not the study's own pipeline. The repertoire consists of about 31,000 distinct CDR3 sequences, with about 7.7% occurring once and the leading ten covering approximately 10%. The CDR3 spans 16 residues. Germline assignment: CDR1 LNHDA and CDR2 SQIVND (reference sequence). Trimming stripped 4 bases from V and 4 bases from J, with 17 bases between. This clonotype was seen only a few times. Antigen unknown.

Material for sequencing was whole blood. This receptor was obtained from a human donor in good health. Some clones in this sample may be carry-over from other donors' samples. V is TRBV19 and J is TRBJ1-5, with a tentative D call TRBD1 (6 bases). The CDR3 sequence: CASSRRHRVGNQPQHF. The CDR3 nucleotides are TGTGCCAGTAGTAGAAGACACAGGGTTGGAAATCAGCCCCAGCATTTT.